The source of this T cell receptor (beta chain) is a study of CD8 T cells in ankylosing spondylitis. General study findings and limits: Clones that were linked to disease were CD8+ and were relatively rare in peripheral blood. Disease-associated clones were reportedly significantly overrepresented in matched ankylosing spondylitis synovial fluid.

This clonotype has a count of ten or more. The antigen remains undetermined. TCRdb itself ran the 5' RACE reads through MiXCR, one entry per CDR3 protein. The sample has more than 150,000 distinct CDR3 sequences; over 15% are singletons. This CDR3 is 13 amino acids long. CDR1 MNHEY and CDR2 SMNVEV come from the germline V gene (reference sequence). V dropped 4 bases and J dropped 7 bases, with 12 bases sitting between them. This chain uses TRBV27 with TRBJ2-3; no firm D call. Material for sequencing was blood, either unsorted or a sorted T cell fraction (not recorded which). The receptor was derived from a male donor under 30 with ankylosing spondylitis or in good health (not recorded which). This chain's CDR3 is CASSSTSINTQYF. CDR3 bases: TGTGCCAGCAGTTCCACCTCTATAAATACGCAGTATTTT.